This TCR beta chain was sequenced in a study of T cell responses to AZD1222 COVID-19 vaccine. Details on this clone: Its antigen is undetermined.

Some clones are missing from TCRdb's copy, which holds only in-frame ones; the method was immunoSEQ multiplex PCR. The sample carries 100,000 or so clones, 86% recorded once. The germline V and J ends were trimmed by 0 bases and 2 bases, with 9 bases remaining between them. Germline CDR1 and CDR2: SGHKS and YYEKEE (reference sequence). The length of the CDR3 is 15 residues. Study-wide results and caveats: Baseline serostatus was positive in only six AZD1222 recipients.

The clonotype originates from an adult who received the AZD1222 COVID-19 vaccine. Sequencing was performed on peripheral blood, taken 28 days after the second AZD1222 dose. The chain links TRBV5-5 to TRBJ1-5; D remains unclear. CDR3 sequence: CASSLESMGNQPQHF. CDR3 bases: TGTGCCAGCAGCTTGGAGTCTATGGGCAATCAGCCCCAGCATTTT.